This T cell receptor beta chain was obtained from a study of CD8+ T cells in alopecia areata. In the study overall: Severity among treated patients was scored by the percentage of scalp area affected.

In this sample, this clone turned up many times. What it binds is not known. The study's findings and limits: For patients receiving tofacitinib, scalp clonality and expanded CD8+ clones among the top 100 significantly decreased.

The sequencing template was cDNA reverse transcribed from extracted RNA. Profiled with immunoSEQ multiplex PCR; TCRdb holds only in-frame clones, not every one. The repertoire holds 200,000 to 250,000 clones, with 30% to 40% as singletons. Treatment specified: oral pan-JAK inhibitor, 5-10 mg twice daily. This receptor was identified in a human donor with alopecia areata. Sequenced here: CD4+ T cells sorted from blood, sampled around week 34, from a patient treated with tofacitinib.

The CDR3 DNA reads as TGCGCCAGCAGCCAAGTGGACCTTATGATCTACAATGAGCAGTTCTTC. Translating gives CASSQVDLMIYNEQFF. The gene calls are TRBV4-1 and TRBJ2-1; D is unclear. The CDR3 loop spans 16 amino acids. In germline, CDR1 is MGHRA, CDR2 YSYEKL. Trimming removed 1 base at V and 3 bases at J, with 13 bases between.